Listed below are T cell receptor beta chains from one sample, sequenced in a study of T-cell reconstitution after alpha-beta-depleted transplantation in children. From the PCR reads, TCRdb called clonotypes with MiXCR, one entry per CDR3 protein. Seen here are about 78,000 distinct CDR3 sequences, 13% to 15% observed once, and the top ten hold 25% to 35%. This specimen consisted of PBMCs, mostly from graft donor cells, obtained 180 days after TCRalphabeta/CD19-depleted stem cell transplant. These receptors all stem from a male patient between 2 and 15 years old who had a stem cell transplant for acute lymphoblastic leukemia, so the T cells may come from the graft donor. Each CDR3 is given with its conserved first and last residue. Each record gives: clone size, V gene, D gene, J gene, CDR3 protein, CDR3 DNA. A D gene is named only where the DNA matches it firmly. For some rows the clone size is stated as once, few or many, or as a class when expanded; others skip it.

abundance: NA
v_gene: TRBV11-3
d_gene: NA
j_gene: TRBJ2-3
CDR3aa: CASSLSGREKRTDTQYF
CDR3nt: TGTGCCAGCAGCTTAAGCGGGCGGGAAAAGCGCACAGATACGCAGTATTTT

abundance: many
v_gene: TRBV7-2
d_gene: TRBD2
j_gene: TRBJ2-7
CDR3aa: CASSPGLAGVYEQYF
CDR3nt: TGTGCCAGCAGCCCGGGACTAGCGGGAGTATACGAGCAGTACTTC

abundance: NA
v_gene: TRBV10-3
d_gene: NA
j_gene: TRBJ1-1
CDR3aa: CAIGDGNNEASF
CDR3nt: TGTGCCATTGGTGACGGTAACAATGAAGCTTCCTTT

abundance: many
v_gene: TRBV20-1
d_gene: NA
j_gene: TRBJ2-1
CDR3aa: CSAKGRVAYNEQFF
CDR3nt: TGCAGTGCTAAGGGCAGGGTGGCCTACAATGAGCAGTTCTTC

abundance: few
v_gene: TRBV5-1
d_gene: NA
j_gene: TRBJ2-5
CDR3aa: CASSLEGFKGETQYF
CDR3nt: TGCGCCAGCAGCTTGGAAGGGTTCAAGGGAGAGACCCAGTACTTC

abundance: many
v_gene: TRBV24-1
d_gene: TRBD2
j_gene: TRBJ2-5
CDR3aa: CATSDSLAEETQYF
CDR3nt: TGTGCCACCAGTGATAGTCTAGCGGAAGAGACCCAGTACTTC

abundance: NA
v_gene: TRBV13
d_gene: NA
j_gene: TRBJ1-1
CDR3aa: CASSPPGAKNTEAFF
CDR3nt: TGTGCCAGCAGCCCTCCCGGGGCCAAGAACACTGAAGCTTTCTTT

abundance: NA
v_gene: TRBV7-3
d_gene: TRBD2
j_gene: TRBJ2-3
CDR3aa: CASSLGTSGREGASTDTQYF
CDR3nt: TGTGCCAGCAGCCTCGGGACTAGCGGGAGGGAGGGGGCTAGCACAGATACGCAGTATTTT

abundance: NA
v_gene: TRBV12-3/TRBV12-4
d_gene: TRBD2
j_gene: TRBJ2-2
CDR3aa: CASRPAGLAGGPTGELFF
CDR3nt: TGTGCCAGCCGACCCGCAGGACTAGCGGGGGGGCCCACCGGGGAGCTGTTTTTT

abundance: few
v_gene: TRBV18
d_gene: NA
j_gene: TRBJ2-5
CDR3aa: CASSPLAPWETQYF
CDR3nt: TGTGCCAGCTCACCCTTAGCGCCCTGGGAGACCCAGTACTTC

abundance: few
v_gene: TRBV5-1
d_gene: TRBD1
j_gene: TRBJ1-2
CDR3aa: CASTYFSGTVDGYTF
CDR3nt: TGCGCCAGCACCTATTTCTCCGGGACAGTGGATGGCTACACCTTC

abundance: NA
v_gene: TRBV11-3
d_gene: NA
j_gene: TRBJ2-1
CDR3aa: CASSTLSYNEQFF
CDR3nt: TGTGCCAGCAGCACTCTCTCCTACAATGAGCAGTTCTTC

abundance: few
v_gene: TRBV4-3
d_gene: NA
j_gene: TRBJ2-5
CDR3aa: CASSLEGGRTETQYF
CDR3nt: TGCGCCAGCAGCCTCGAGGGGGGGAGGACGGAGACCCAGTACTTC

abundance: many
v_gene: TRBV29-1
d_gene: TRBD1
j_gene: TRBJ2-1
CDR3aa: CSGRQGAAYNEQFF
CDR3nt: TGCAGCGGCAGACAGGGGGCCGCCTACAATGAGCAGTTCTTC

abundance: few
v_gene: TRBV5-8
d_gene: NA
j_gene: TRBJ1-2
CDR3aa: CASSYPAARYGYTF
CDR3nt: TGTGCCAGCAGCTACCCAGCAGCTCGCTATGGCTACACCTTC

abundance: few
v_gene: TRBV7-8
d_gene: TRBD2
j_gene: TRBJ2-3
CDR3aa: CASSLDRLAGGPGDTQYF
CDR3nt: TGTGCCAGCAGCTTAGATAGACTAGCGGGAGGGCCCGGGGATACGCAGTATTTT

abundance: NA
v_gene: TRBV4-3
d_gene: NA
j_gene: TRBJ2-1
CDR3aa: CASSQDQGSYNEQFF
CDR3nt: TGCGCCAGCAGCCAGGATCAGGGGTCCTACAATGAGCAGTTCTTC

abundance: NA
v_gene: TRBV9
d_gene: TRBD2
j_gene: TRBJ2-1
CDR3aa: CASSMGLASYNEQFF
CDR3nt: TGTGCCAGCAGCATGGGACTAGCGAGTTACAATGAGCAGTTCTTC

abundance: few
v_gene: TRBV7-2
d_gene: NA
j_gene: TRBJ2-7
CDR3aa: CASSPTRGSYEQYF
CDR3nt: TGTGCCAGCAGCCCAACTCGGGGCTCCTACGAGCAGTACTTC

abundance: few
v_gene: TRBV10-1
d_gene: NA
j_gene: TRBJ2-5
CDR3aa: CASSEDGLQETQYF
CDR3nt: TGCGCCAGCAGTGAGGACGGGCTCCAAGAGACCCAGTACTTC

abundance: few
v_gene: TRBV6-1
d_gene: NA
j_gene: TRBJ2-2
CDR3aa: CASSRAHRLTGELFF
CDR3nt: TGTGCCAGCAGTCGCGCGCACAGGTTGACCGGGGAGCTGTTTTTT

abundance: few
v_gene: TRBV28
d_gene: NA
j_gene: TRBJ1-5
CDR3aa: CASTRRPRDQPQHF
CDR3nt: TGTGCCAGCACGCGGCGTCCCAGGGATCAGCCCCAGCATTTT

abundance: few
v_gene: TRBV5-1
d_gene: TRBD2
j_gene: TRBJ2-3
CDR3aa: CASSLPGLAGADTQYF
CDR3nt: TGCGCCAGCAGCCTGCCGGGACTAGCGGGCGCAGATACGCAGTATTTT

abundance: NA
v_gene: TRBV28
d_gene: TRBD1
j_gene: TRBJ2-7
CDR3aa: CASSAPGQGAHEQYF
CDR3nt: TGTGCCAGCAGCGCTCCGGGACAGGGGGCCCACGAGCAGTACTTC